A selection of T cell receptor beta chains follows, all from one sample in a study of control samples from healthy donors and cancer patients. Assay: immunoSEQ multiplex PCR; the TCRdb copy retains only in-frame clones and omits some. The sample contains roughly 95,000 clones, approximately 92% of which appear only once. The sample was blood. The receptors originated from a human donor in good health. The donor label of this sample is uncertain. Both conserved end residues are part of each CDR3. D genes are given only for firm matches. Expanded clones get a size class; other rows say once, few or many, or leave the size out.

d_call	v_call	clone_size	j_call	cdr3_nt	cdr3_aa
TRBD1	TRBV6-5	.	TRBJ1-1	TGTGCCAGCAGTCGACAGGGAAGTTCTACTGAAGCTTTCTTT	CASSRQGSSTEAFF
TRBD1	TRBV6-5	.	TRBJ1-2	TGTGCCAGCACCCCCCCGGGACAGGGAGTTTTC	CASTPPGQGVF
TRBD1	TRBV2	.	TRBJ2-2	TGTGCCAGCAGTCCGAGACAGGGGAAGAACACCGGGGAGCTGTTTTTT	CASSPRQGKNTGELFF
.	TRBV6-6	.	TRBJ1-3	TGTGCCAGCAGTCCGGGGGGGGACACCATATATTTT	CASSPGGDTIYF
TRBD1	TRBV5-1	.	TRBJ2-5	TGCGCCAGCAGCCCAATGGGACAGGGGACGTCAAACCAAGAGACCCAGTACTTC	CASSPMGQGTSNQETQYF
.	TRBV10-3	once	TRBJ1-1	TGTGCCATCAGTGACTCGAGGGACACCAAGGCTTTCTTT	CAISDSRDTKAFF
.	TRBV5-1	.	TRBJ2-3	TGCGCCAGCAGCTTGGATGGGTACGCAGATACGCAGTATTTT	CASSLDGYADTQYF
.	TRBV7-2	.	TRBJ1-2	TGTGCCAGCAGCCCCCCTTCGGTCAGCGGTGGCTACACCTTC	CASSPPSVSGGYTF
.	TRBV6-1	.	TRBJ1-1	TGTGCCAGCAGTGGATGGGGCGAGGGAAAGCGGACTGAAGCTTTCTTT	CASSGWGEGKRTEAFF
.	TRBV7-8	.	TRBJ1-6	TGTGCCAGCAGCCGTGAGGGGTATTCCTATAATTCACCCCTCCACTTT	CASSREGYSYNSPLHF
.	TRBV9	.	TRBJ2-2	TGTGCCAGCAGTGCCACTGACGCGAACACCGGGGAGCTGTTTTTT	CASSATDANTGELFF
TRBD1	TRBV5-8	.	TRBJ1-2	TGTGCCAGCAGCTTGGGACAGGGAAGGAGTGGCTACACCTTC	CASSLGQGRSGYTF
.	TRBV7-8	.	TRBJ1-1	TGTGCCAGCAGCTTAGAGGATATGAACACTGAAGCTTTCTTT	CASSLEDMNTEAFF
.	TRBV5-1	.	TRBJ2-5	TGCGCCAGCAGCTTGGGTGGACCCCGAGAGACCCAGTACTTC	CASSLGGPRETQYF
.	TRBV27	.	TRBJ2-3	TGTGCCAGCAGTTTACCGTCAGATACGCAGTATTTT	CASSLPSDTQYF
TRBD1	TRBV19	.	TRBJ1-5	TGTGCCAGTAGCGACAGGGGGGAGCCCCAGCATTTT	CASSDRGEPQHF
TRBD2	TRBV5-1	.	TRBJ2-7	TGCGCCAGCAGCTTGGTGGCTAGCGGGGGGGCTGAGCAGTACTTC	CASSLVASGGAEQYF
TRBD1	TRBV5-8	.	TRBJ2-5	TGTGCCAGCAGCGGTCCCGGGACAGGGTTTGAGACCCAGTACTTC	CASSGPGTGFETQYF
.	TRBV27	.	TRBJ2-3	TGTGCCAGCGCCACCCCCACGGGGGACACAGATACGCAGTATTTT	CASATPTGDTDTQYF
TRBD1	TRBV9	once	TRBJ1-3	TGTGCCAGCAGCGTAGGAGGGGGCGCCGCTGGAAACACCATATATTTT	CASSVGGGAAGNTIYF
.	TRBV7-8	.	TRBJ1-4	TGTGCCAGCAGCTTAACCCTAGGGGGACGGGAAAAACTGTTTTTT	CASSLTLGGREKLFF
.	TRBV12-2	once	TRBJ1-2	TGTGCAAGTCGCTCAAAAAGTTCGGACAGTCTGGGGTATGGCTACACCTTC	CASRSKSSDSLGYGYTF
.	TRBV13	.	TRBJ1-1	TGTGCCAGCAGCCCCCCGGGGTCCACTGAAGCTTTCTTT	CASSPPGSTEAFF
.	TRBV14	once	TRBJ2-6	TGTGCCAGCAGCCATGACATCCCCCATGGGGCCAACGTCCTGACTTTC	CASSHDIPHGANVLTF
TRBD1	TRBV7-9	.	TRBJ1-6	TGTGCCAGCAGCCCGCGACAGGGGTCGAGCTCCTATAATTCACCCCTCCACTTT	CASSPRQGSSSYNSPLHF
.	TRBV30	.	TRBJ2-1	TGTGCCTGCTCCTCGGGGAATGAGCAGTTCTTC	CACSSGNEQFF
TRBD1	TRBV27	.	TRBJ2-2	TGTGCCAGCAGTCCGTCCGGACAGGTTCGCACCGGGGAGCTGTTTTTT	CASSPSGQVRTGELFF
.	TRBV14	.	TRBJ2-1	TGTGCCAGCAGCCAAGAAGAACGGCGGCACGGGGAGCAGTTCTTC	CASSQEERRHGEQFF